This T cell receptor beta chain was recorded in a study of response to subunit inactivated influenza vaccine. Trimming took off 4 bases at V and 1 base at J, with 17 bases between the two ends. Germline V lookup: CDR1 SGHRS, CDR2 YFSETQ. CDR3 length: 16 residues. From the RT-PCR reads, TCRdb called clonotypes with MiXCR, one entry per CDR3 protein. Counted here are around 470,000 distinct CDR3 sequences, approximately 7.2% occurring once; the ten biggest clones make up over 10%. This clonotype was observed many times. The target antigen is unknown. Broader study findings: After each seasonal influenza vaccination, few new T cells are recruited, the authors suggested.

The sequence was collected from a man between 50 and 75 years old who received an inactivated influenza vaccine. This rearrangement joins TRBV5-1 to TRBJ1-1, with D perhaps matching TRBD1 (6 bases). The sample consisted of PBMCs from blood, taken roughly 24 months after vaccination. CDR3 region: CASSLQGNVENTEAFF. CDR3 nucleotide sequence: TGCGCCAGCAGCCTACAGGGAAATGTAGAGAACACTGAAGCTTTCTTT. The whole variable domain, remainder taken from reference TRBV5-1 and TRBJ1-1, is KAGVTQTPRYLIKTRGQQVTLSCSPISGHRSVSWYQQTPGQGLQFLFEYFSETQRNKGNFPGRFSGRQFSNSRSEMNVSTLELGDSALYLCASSLQGNVENTEAFFGQGTRLTVV.